Below are 5 T cell receptor beta chains sequenced from a single sample in a study of control samples from healthy donors and cancer patients. Using immunoSEQ multiplex PCR, the repertoire was profiled, and TCRdb retains in-frame clones only, with some absent. The sample consists of 65,000 to 95,000 clones, 89% of them appearing once. Sequencing was carried out using blood. Every receptor here comes from a man aged 45-60 years in good health.

The chain recombines TRBV6-6 with TRBJ1-1; possible D gene TRBD1, 6 bases. Germline V CDR1 and CDR2: MNHNY, SVGAGI (reference sequence). Trimming took 7 bases from V and 0 from J, leaving 15 bases between them. This CDR3 has 15 amino acids. The CDR3 nucleotides are TGTGCCAGCACCTTAGGGGGGAGAATGAACACTGAAGCTTTCTTT. Amino acids: CASTLGGRMNTEAFF.

The V call is TRBV5-4, the J call TRBJ1-2, with D maybe TRBD1 (5 bases). Germline V gene data show CDR1 as SGHNT and CDR2 as YYREEE (reference sequence). The CDR3 contains 13 residues. Trimming removed 7 bases from V and 4 bases from J, with 14 bases in between. The CDR3 region has the DNA TGTGCCAGCGGCACGTGGGGGGTCTATGGCTACACCTTC. Its protein is CASGTWGVYGYTF. Together with reference TRBV5-4 and TRBJ1-2, the CDR3 gives the full variable domain: ETGVTQSPTHLIKTRGQQVTLRCSSQSGHNTVSWYQQALGQGPQFIFQYYREEENGRGNFPPRFSGLQFPNYSSELNVNALELDDSALYLCASGTWGVYGYTFGSGTRLTVV.

Only a few counts were recorded for this clone. The V and J genes are TRBV6-4 and TRBJ2-2, with D tentatively TRBD1 or TRBD2 (5 bases each). CDR1 is MRHNA, CDR2 SNTAGT, per germline. V was shortened by 3 bases and J by 7 bases, with 12 bases between the two germline ends. The CDR3 consists of 14 residues. CDR3 DNA: TGTGCCAGCAGTGATTCAGACAGCGGCGGGGAGCTGTTTTTT. Translating gives CASSDSDSGGELFF.

This clone was counted once. The rearrangement links TRBV19 to TRBJ1-2; D is ambiguous. The germline gives CDR1 LNHDA, CDR2 SQIVND (reference sequence). The CDR3 contains 15 residues. Trimming removed 4 bases at V and 4 bases at J, with 16 bases between. CDR3 nucleotide sequence: TGTGCCAGTAGTACCTCGTCACGGGTCGGCTATGGCTACACCTTC. Translating gives CASSTSSRVGYGYTF.

The chain employs TRBV19 and TRBJ2-1; D unresolved. The CDR3 totals 13 residues. With 6 bases removed from V and 4 bases from J, the gap between germline ends came to 10 bases. Germline V CDR1 and CDR2: LNHDA, SQIVND (reference sequence). Here the CDR3 reads CASRANTYNEQFF. The CDR3 DNA is TGTGCCAGTAGGGCGAATACGTACAATGAGCAGTTCTTC.